Below are 8 T cell receptor beta chains sequenced from a single sample in a study of cytotoxic CD8 clonotypes in ibrutinib-treated CLL. Using immunoSEQ multiplex PCR, the repertoire was profiled, and TCRdb retains in-frame clones only, with some absent. There are over 250,000 clones in the sample; about 72% occur only once, and roughly 5% lies in the top ten. Source: PBMCs, taken at disease progression, from a patient treated with ibrutinib. All receptors come from a human donor with chronic lymphocytic leukemia.

The chain recombines TRBV5-6 with TRBJ2-7, with D hard to call. CDR1 and CDR2 (germline): SGHDT, YYEEEE. V lost 0 bases, J lost 7 bases, and 11 bases lay in between. The CDR3 covers 13 residues. The CDR3, as DNA: TGTGCCAGCAGCTTGGCCCCTATGGGGGAGCAGTACTTC. Encoded protein: CASSLAPMGEQYF.

The chain recombines TRBV27 with TRBJ2-7; 7 positions agree with TRBD1. This CDR3 comprises 17 residues. Trimming at V came to 4 bases and at J to 2 bases, leaving 14 bases not matched to a gene. CDR1 and CDR2 (germline): MNHEY, SMNVEV (reference sequence). The CDR3 region is CASSSGPIQGPTYEQYF. CDR3 in DNA: TGTGCCAGCAGTTCCGGACCTATACAGGGGCCTACCTACGAGCAGTACTTC.

This rearrangement joins TRBV4-2 to TRBJ1-1; D is possibly TRBD1 (6 bases). The CDR3 is 15 residues long. Looked up from germline, CDR1 is LGHNA and CDR2 is YNFKEQ. The V gene lost 4 bases and the J gene lost 5 bases, with 17 bases spanning the gap. The CDR3 protein is CASSPGGRARTEAFF. The CDR3 DNA is TGTGCCAGCAGCCCGGGGGGCCGGGCGAGGACTGAAGCTTTCTTT.

The rearrangement links TRBV7-8 to TRBJ1-5; no clear D gene. The CDR3 covers 16 residues. Germline CDR1 and CDR2: SGHVS and FQNEAQ. V dropped 5 bases and J dropped 7 bases, with 21 bases sitting between them. The CDR3 loop is CASSADRGGVGQPQHF. CDR3 nucleotide sequence: TGTGCCAGCAGCGCCGATCGGGGTGGGGTGGGCCAGCCCCAGCATTTT.

The J gene is TRBJ1-3, the V gene TRBV29-1, with 7 nucleotides matching TRBD1. Germline loops: CDR1 SQVTM, CDR2 ANQGSEA. The CDR3 has 17 residues. The V and J ends lost 1 base and 0 bases, in that order; junction bases with no gene match: 9. This CDR3 is CSVEGLRNRGSGNTIYF. CDR3 coding DNA: TGCAGCGTTGAAGGGCTAAGGAACAGGGGCTCTGGAAACACCATATATTTT.

This chain connects TRBV18 to TRBJ2-7; D gene uncertain. Deletions cut 6 bases from V and 2 bases from J, with 14 bases between. The germline gives CDR1 KGHSH, CDR2 LQKENI. CDR3 size: 14 residues. The CDR3 bases are TGTGCCAGCTCTCTGGTAGCCAACACCTACGAGCAGTACTTC. As protein: CASSLVANTYEQYF.

J is TRBJ1-6 and V is TRBV19; perhaps TRBD1 as D (6 bases). Germline CDR1 is LNHDA and CDR2 is SQIVND (reference sequence). V was clipped by 3 bases and J by 7 bases, with 13 bases between them. The CDR3 spans 15 residues. The CDR3 DNA is TGTGCCAGTAGTATTGGTCAGGGGAGAAATTCACCCCTCCACTTT. It is translated as CASSIGQGRNSPLHF.

This clone has a count of ten or more. The rearrangement uses TRBV10-3 and TRBJ1-2, with 8 bases matching TRBD1. After removal of 6 bases from V and 6 bases from J, the junction contained 6 bases not matched to a gene. The CDR3 loop spans 13 amino acids. Germline V CDR1 and CDR2: ENHRY, SYGVKD. The CDR3 is CAIRGTGEDGYTF. The DNA for the CDR3 is TGTGCCATCAGGGGGACAGGCGAAGATGGCTACACCTTC.